The text below deals with one T cell receptor beta chain. This clonotype was detected many times. Which antigen it targets is not known. Base qualities are missing; no much larger clone stands one base away. The record originates from a study of blood T cells in healthy people across ages (dated by TCRdb to the mid-2010s). In terms of the full investigation: In model experiments, template switching captured roughly one uniquely barcoded TCR beta cDNA molecule for every two T cells. Four age groups were formed from the donors: young (average approximately 16 years), middle-aged (approximately 42), aged (approximately 60) and long-lived (82). Two additional independent replicas of 1 million unique cDNA reads from the same blood draw were analyzed for two donors (one aged 18 to 30 and one aged 80 or older). To avoid experimental bias, donors of different ages were distributed randomly across sequencing lanes. The study measured age-related changes in TCR beta repertoire diversity using deep sequencing normalized with unique cDNA molecular identifiers.

Libraries were made using 5' RACE. Sequencing relied on an Illumina HiSeq 2500. A second roughly 6 to 11 cycle PCR used a sample-barcoded 5' primer and a J-beta primer mix. A unique molecular identifier was introduced onto each TCR beta cDNA molecule by a template-switch 5' adaptor carrying 12 random nucleotides. At least 3 million CDR3-containing paired-end reads were obtained from each sample. First-strand cDNA synthesis was performed from all RNA using the Mint cDNA synthesis kit, with priming by a TRBC-specific oligonucleotide. Following uracil-DNA glycosylase treatment, all cDNA underwent a first 18-cycle PCR with the universal primers M1SS and BC2_uni_R. The published analysis was carried out like this. Each sample was normalized by randomly selecting 1 million high-quality reads, each carrying a distinct molecular identifier. Reads sharing molecular identifiers were discarded rather than binned into consensus sequences. MiTCR, with a Q25 quality threshold and the strictest error-elimination algorithm, was used for CDR3 identification, clonotype clustering and error correction. Lower-bound total TCR beta diversity was estimated with a nonparametric unseen species model using Euler transformation. The public reads were quality trimmed at Q25 with fastp and then assembled into clones with MiXCR by TCRdb, keeping productive beta chains. Records with the same CDR3 protein are collapsed into one entry carrying the most frequent genes and DNA. TCRdb, not the authors, supplied the V and J calls. The sample yields some 1.6 million distinct CDR3 sequences; around 36% were counted once. The leading ten clones occupy roughly 12% of the sample.

The donors were some 36 Caucasian individuals from Russia, aged roughly 6 to 100 years, who were systemically healthy. Each donor gave 8 to 10 milliliters of peripheral blood, drawn into EDTA-treated Vacutainer tubes. Ficoll-Paque density-gradient centrifugation was used to isolate PBMCs, with at least 6 million obtained per sample. Trizol reagent was used to extract total RNA from PBMCs, with at least 6 micrograms per sample. The percentages of naive CD45RAhigh/CD27high T cells were determined by flow cytometry on a PBMC aliquot from every donor. On the study overall, not on this receptor specifically: Observed TCR beta diversity per million T cells fell roughly linearly with age, and a significant reduction was already apparent by age about 38. Because profiling used bulk unsorted PBMCs, naive and antigen-experienced compartments could not be compared conclusively. Estimates of total diversity based on one million sequenced T cells were considered lower bounds and underestimates. Compared with the aged group, more naive CD4+ T cells, fewer expanded clones and increased TCR diversity were shown by the long-lived group, suggesting age selection. Observed TCR beta diversity correlated strongly with the percentage of naive T cells measured by flow cytometry. Because the CMV infection status of the donors was unknown, age-related changes in expanded clonotypes may potentially have been confounded.

The source is a woman in her twenties or thirties in good health. Sample: blood.

CDR3 region: CASSLGQGSETQYF. The DNA sequence is TGCGCCAGCAGCCTGGGACAGGGGAGCGAGACCCAGTACTTC. Recombination linked TRBV4-1 to TRBJ2-5; TRBD1 agrees with 10 junctional bases. According to the germline V gene, CDR1 reads MGHRA and CDR2 reads YSYEKL. The CDR3 has 14 amino acids, counting the end cysteine and phenylalanine. The sequence is cut down to CDR3 DNA, 42 bases in frame from base 1. At the junction V is shortened by 4 bases and J by 5 bases; bases outside the gene matches: 4.